These 2 T cell receptor beta chains were sequenced from one sample in a study of T cell repertoires in cytomegalovirus infection. TCRdb called the reads again in MiXCR, with one record for every CDR3 protein. This table holds 350,000 to 450,000 distinct CDR3 sequences, around a sixth found once. The specimen was PBMCs. The receptors stem from a human donor in good health (CMV status not recorded). Some clones in this sample may be carry-over from other donors' samples.

Many counts were recorded for this clonotype. This rearrangement joins TRBV6-1 to TRBJ1-2; TRBD1 matches at 8 bases. The CDR3 spans 13 residues. CDR1 is MNHNS, CDR2 SASEGT, per germline. V was pared by 6 bases and J by 6 bases, with 6 bases of the junction left unmatched. CDR3 protein: CASRRTGLDGYTF. As DNA, the CDR3 is TGTGCCAGCAGACGGACAGGGCTAGATGGCTACACCTTC.

This clonotype was detected a few times. The genes are TRBV10-3 and TRBJ2-6; D is undetermined. The germline gives CDR1 ENHRY, CDR2 SYGVKD. This CDR3 has 17 amino acids. The V end was cut by 2 bases, the J end by 0 bases, with 11 bases between. This CDR3 is CAISEGLSPSGANVLTF. In DNA form, the CDR3 reads TGTGCCATCAGTGAGGGGCTTTCCCCCTCTGGGGCCAACGTCCTGACTTTC.